The 2 T cell receptor beta chains below were found in one sample sequenced in a study of control samples from healthy donors and cancer patients. Sequencing used immunoSEQ multiplex PCR; TCRdb keeps in-frame clones, though not all of them. The sample shows roughly 100,000 clones, around four fifths of them seen only once. The sample comprised blood. The receptors were sampled from a woman between 45 and 60 years old in good health.

The V call is TRBV9, the J call TRBJ2-7, with 7 nucleotides matching TRBD1. Trimming took 3 bases from V and 0 from J; bases not matched to a gene: 3. Germline V gene lookup returns CDR1 SGDLS and CDR2 YYNGEE. The CDR3 runs 14 residues. The CDR3 DNA sequence: TGTGCCAGCAGCGAGGGACAGTACTCCTACGAGCAGTACTTC. Translation: CASSEGQYSYEQYF.

This chain uses TRBV5-1 with TRBJ1-3; D not certain. There are 12 residues in the CDR3. Trimming left V 5 bases short and J 1 base short, with 4 bases between. The germline CDR1 and CDR2 sequences are SGHRS and YFSETQ. For the CDR3, the DNA is TGCGCCAGCAGGGAGTCTGGAAACACCATATATTTT. Protein: CASRESGNTIYF.